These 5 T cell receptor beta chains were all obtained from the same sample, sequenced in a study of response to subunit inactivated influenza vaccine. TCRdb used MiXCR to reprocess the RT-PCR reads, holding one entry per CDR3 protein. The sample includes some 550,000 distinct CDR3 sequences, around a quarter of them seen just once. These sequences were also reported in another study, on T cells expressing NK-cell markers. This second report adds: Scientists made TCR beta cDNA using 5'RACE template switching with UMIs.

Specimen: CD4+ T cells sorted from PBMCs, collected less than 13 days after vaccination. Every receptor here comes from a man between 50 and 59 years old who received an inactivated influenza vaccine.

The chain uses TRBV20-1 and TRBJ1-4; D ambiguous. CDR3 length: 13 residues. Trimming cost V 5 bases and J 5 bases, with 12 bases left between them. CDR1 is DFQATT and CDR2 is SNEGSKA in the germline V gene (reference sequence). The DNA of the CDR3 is TGCAGTGCTGGAGGGCGAGGAAATGAAAAACTGTTTTTT. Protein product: CSAGGRGNEKLFF.

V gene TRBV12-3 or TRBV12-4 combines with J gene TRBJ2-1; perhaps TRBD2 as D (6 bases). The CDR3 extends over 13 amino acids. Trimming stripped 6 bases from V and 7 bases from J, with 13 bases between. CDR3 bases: TGTGCCAGCAGCACCCGACTAGAGAATGAGCAGTTCTTC. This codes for CASSTRLENEQFF.

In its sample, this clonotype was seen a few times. The CDR3 is CSVAPGTGGQETQYF. The CDR3 DNA follows: TGCAGCGTAGCCCCGGGGACAGGGGGGCAAGAGACCCAGTACTTC. The chain uses TRBV29-1 and TRBJ2-5, with 11 bases aligning to TRBD1. Germline values: CDR1 SQVTM, CDR2 ANQGSEA. The CDR3 runs to 15 residues. V was clipped by 6 bases and J by 2 bases; unmatched bases: 8.

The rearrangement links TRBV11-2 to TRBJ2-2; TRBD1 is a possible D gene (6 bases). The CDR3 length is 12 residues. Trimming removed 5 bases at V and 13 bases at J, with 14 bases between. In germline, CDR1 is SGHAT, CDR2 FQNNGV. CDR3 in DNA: TGTGCCAGCAGCATCCTCGAACAGGGGCTGTTTTTT. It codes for CASSILEQGLFF.

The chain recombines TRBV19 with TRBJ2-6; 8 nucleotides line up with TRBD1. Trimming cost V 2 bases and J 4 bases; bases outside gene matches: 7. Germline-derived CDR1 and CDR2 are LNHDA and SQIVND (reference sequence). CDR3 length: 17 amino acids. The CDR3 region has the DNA TGTGCCAGTAGTATACTGCAGGGGGCGCGGGGGGCCAACGTCCTGACTTTC. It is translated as CASSILQGARGANVLTF.